These 9 T cell receptor beta chains came from one sample sequenced in a study of cytomegalovirus exposure and HLA in healthy donors. PCR used 60 Vbeta primers and 13 Jbeta primers. TCRdb keeps only in-frame clones here, not all; method: immunoSEQ multiplex PCR. The ten most abundant clones cover approximately 4.5% of a sample with about 35,000 clones. The sample was PBMCs. The receptors shown here come from a woman in her forties in good health and CMV-seropositive.

The gene calls are TRBV18 and TRBJ2-7, with D possibly TRBD1 on 5 matching bases. The V gene lost 5 bases and the J gene lost 3 bases, with 17 bases spanning the gap. CDR1 KGHSH and CDR2 LQKENI come from the germline V gene. The CDR3 covers 15 residues. The CDR3 loop is CASSSDIMGLYEQYF. The CDR3 DNA sequence: TGTGCCAGCTCATCGGACATCATGGGGCTCTACGAGCAGTACTTC.

The V call is TRBV28, the J call TRBJ2-7, with TRBD2 identical over 7 bases. J gave up 3 bases and V 6 bases, and 5 bases lay outside the gene matches. CDR3 size: 13 residues. CDR1 is MDHEN, CDR2 SYDVKM, per germline. The CDR3 sequence: CASSQRGDYEQYF. CDR3 coding DNA: TGTGCCAGCAGCCAGCGGGGCGACTACGAGCAGTACTTC.

The chain is built from TRBV4-2 and TRBJ2-1, with TRBD2 matching over 9 bases. V gave up 0 bases and J gave up 0 bases; unmatched junction bases: 9. The CDR3 has 19 amino acids. Germline CDR1 LGHNA, CDR2 YNFKEQ. As DNA, the CDR3 is TGTGCCAGCAGCCAAGAGGTTAGCGGGAGATTGAGCTCCTACAATGAGCAGTTCTTC. Translated: CASSQEVSGRLSSYNEQFF.

The chain has TRBV28 and TRBJ2-7, with 8 bases matching TRBD2. Germline CDR1 MDHEN, CDR2 SYDVKM. The V gene end was trimmed by 7 bases and the J gene end by 3 bases; junction bases not matched to a gene: 11. The CDR3 loop spans 15 amino acids. CDR3 nucleotide sequence: TGTGCCAGCAACCAGCCGGGACTAGGGGGCTACGAGCAGTACTTC. It encodes CASNQPGLGGYEQYF. Filled out from reference TRBV28 and TRBJ2-7, the complete variable domain reads DVKVTQSSRYLVKRTGEKVFLECVQDMDHENMFWYRQDPGLGLRLIYFSYDVKMKEKGDIPEGYSVSREKKERFSLILESASTNQTSMYLCASNQPGLGGYEQYFGPGTRLTVT.

This chain connects TRBV7-9 to TRBJ2-7; TRBD1 is a possible D gene (5 bases). The CDR3 length is 13 residues. Trimming stripped 1 base from V and 5 bases from J, with 9 bases between. Germline-derived CDR1 and CDR2 are SEHNR and FQNEAQ (reference sequence). The chain's CDR3 is CASSLEGRDEQYF. The CDR3 bases are TGTGCCAGCAGCTTAGAGGGCAGGGACGAGCAGTACTTC.

The rearrangement links TRBV6-5 to TRBJ2-2; perhaps TRBD1 as D (5 bases). Germline V gene sequence: CDR1 MNHEY, CDR2 SVGAGI. The CDR3 consists of 14 residues. Trimming took 5 bases from V and 4 from J, leaving 11 bases between them. CDR3 nucleotides: TGTGCCAGCAGTAAAACAGGATTCACCGGGGAGCTGTTTTTT. Translation gives CASSKTGFTGELFF.

This sequence joins TRBV12-5 and TRBJ2-7; 8 positions agree with TRBD2. V was pared by 0 bases and J by 0 bases, with 7 bases of the junction left unmatched. CDR3 length: 17 residues. Germline V gene sequence: CDR1 LGHNT, CDR2 FRNRAP. The CDR3 here is CASGLVLVAGNSYEQYF. Written as DNA, the CDR3 is TGTGCTAGTGGTTTGGTACTGGTAGCGGGAAACTCCTACGAGCAGTACTTC.

This chain connects TRBV27 to TRBJ2-2; TRBD2 aligns across 9 bases. CDR1 MNHEY and CDR2 SMNVEV come from the germline V gene (reference sequence). Trimming cost V 8 bases and J 0 bases; bases outside gene matches: 7. The CDR3 extends over 16 amino acids. The CDR3 region is CASVASGAANTGELFF. The CDR3 DNA is TGTGCCAGCGTAGCTAGCGGGGCCGCGAACACCGGGGAGCTGTTTTTT.

The genes are TRBV30 and TRBJ2-7, with a possible D match to TRBD2 (5 bases). V lost 3 bases, J lost 5 bases, and 17 bases lay in between. Germline V CDR1 and CDR2: GTSNPN, SVGIG (reference sequence). This CDR3 is built from 14 residues. CDR3 sequence: CAWRPPGIRDEQYF. In DNA, the CDR3 is TGTGCCTGGAGGCCCCCCGGGATCCGAGACGAGCAGTACTTC.